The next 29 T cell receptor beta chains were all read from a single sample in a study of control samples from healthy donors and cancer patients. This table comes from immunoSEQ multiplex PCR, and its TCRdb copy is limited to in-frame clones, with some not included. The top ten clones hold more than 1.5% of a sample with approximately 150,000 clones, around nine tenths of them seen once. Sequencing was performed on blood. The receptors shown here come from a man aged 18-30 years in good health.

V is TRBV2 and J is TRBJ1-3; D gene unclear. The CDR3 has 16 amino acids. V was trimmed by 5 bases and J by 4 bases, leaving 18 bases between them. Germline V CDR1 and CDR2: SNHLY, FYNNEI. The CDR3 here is CASSREIAGSGNTIYF. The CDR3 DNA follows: TGTGCCAGCAGTCGAGAGATTGCAGGTAGCGGAAACACCATATATTTT.

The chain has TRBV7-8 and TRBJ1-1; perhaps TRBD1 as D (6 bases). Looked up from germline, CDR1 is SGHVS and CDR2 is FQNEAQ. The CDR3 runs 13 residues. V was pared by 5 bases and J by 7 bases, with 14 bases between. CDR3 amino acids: CASSLTGYIEAFF. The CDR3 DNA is TGTGCCAGCAGCCTTACAGGGTACATTGAAGCTTTCTTT.

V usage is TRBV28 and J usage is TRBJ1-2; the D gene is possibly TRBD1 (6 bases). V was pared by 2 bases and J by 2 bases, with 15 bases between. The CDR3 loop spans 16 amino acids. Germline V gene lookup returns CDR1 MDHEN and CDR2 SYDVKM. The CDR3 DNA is TGTGCCAGCAGTTTAAGGTACCCTACAGGGAACTATGGCTACACCTTC. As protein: CASSLRYPTGNYGYTF.

The CDR3, as DNA: TGTGCCAGTAGTACTAGCGGGTTCGGTACAGATACGCAGTATTTT. This gives the protein CASSTSGFGTDTQYF. The chain joins TRBV19 to TRBJ2-3; 8 bases match TRBD2. Germline CDR1 is LNHDA and CDR2 is SQIVND (reference sequence). CDR3 length: 15 residues. V was pared by 4 bases and J by 3 bases, with 6 bases of the junction left unmatched.

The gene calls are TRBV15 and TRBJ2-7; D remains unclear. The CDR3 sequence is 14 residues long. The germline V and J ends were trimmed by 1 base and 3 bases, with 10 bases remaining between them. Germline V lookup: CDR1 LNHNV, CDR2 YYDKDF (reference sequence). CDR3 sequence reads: CATSRGKIGYEQYF. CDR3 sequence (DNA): TGTGCCACCAGCAGAGGGAAGATAGGCTACGAGCAGTACTTC.

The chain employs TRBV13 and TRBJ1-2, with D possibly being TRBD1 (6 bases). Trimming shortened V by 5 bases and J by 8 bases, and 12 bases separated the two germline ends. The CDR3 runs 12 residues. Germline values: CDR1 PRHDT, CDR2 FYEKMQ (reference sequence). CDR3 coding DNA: TGTGCCAGCAGCCGCAATACAGGGGGCTACACCTTC. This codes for CASSRNTGGYTF.

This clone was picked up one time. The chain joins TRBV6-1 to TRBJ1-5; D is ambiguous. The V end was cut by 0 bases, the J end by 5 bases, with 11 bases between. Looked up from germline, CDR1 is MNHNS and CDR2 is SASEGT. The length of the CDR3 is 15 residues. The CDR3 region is CASSEAMVGYQPQHF. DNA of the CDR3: TGTGCCAGCAGTGAAGCAATGGTCGGGTATCAGCCCCAGCATTTT.

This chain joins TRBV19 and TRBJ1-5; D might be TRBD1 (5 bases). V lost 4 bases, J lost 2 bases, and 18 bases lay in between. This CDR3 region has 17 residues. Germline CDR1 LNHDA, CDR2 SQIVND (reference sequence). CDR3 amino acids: CASSTPPGLGGNQPQHF. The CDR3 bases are TGTGCCAGTAGTACACCCCCGGGACTAGGGGGCAATCAGCCCCAGCATTTT.

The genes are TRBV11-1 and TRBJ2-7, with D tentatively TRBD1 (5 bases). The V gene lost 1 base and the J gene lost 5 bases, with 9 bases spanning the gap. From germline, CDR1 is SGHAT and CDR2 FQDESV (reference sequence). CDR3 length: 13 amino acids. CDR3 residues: CASSLGRRDEQYF. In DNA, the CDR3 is TGTGCCAGCAGCTTAGGTCGCAGGGACGAGCAGTACTTC.

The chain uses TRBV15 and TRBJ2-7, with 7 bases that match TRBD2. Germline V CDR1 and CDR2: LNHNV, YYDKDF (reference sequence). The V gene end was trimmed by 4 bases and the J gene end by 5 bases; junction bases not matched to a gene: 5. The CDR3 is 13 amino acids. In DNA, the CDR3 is TGTGCCACCAGCAAGACTAGCCACCACGAGCAGTACTTC. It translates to CATSKTSHHEQYF.

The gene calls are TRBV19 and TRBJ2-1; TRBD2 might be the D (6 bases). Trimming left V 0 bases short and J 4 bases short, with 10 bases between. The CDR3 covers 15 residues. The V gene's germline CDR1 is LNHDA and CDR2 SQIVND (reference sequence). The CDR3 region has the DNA TGTGCCAGTAGTATAGAGGGGAGGCCTTACAATGAGCAGTTCTTC. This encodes CASSIEGRPYNEQFF. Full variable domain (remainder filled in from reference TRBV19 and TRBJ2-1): DGGITQSPKYLFRKEGQNVTLSCEQNLNHDAMYWYRQDPGQGLRLIYYSQIVNDFQKGDIAEGYSVSREKKESFPLTVTSAQKNPTAFYLCASSIEGRPYNEQFFGPGTRLTVL.

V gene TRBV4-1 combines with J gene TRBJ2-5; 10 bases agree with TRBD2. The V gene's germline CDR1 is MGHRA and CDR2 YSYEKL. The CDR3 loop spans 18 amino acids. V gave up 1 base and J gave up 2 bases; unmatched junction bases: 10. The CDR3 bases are TGCGCCAGCAGCCAAGGTAGCGGGGGGCCTATTAGTCAAGAGACCCAGTACTTC. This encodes CASSQGSGGPISQETQYF.

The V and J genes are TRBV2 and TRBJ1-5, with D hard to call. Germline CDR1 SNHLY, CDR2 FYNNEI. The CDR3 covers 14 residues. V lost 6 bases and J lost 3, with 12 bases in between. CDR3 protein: CASRLAGYNQPQHF. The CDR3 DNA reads TGTGCCAGCAGATTGGCGGGATACAATCAGCCCCAGCATTTT.

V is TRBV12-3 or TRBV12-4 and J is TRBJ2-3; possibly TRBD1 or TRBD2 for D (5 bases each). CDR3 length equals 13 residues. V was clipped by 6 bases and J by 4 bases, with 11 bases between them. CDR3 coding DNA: TGTGCCAGCAGCCGGGACCTCGCAGATACGCAGTATTTT. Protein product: CASSRDLADTQYF.

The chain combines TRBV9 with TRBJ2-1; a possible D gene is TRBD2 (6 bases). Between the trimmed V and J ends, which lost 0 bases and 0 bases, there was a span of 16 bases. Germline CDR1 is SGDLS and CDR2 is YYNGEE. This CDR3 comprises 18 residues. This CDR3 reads CASSVEAGTGSSYNEQFF. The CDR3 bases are TGTGCCAGCAGCGTAGAAGCCGGGACTGGAAGCTCCTACAATGAGCAGTTCTTC.

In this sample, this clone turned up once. The CDR3 sequence is CASRTTGGAEAFF. CDR3 in DNA: TGTGCCAGCAGAACAACAGGGGGCGCTGAAGCTTTCTTT. The chain is built from TRBV28 and TRBJ1-1; 9 bases are a match to TRBD1. Germline V lookup: CDR1 MDHEN, CDR2 SYDVKM. This CDR3 comprises 13 residues. Losses at the gene ends were 6 bases for V and 6 bases for J; bases not matched to a gene: 5.

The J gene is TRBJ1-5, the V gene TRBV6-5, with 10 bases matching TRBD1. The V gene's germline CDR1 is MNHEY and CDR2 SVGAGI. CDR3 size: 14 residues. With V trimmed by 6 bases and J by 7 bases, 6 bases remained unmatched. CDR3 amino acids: CASRGTGDGQPQHF. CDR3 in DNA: TGTGCCAGCAGAGGGACAGGGGACGGCCAGCCCCAGCATTTT.

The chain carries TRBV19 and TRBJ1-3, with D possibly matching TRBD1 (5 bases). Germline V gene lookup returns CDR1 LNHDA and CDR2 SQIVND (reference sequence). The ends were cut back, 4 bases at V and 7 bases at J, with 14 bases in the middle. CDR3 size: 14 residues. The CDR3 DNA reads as TGTGCCAGTAGTAAGTCAGGGTCCGCGAACACCATATATTTT. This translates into CASSKSGSANTIYF.

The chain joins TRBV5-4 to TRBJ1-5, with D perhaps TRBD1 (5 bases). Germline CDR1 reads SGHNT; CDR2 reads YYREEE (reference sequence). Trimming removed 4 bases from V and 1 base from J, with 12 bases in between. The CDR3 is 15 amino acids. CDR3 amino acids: CASSLGGRSNQPQHF. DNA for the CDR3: TGTGCCAGCAGCCTGGGGGGAAGAAGCAATCAGCCCCAGCATTTT. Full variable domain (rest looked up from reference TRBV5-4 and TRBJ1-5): ETGVTQSPTHLIKTRGQQVTLRCSSQSGHNTVSWYQQALGQGPQFIFQYYREEENGRGNFPPRFSGLQFPNYSSELNVNALELDDSALYLCASSLGGRSNQPQHFGDGTRLSIL.

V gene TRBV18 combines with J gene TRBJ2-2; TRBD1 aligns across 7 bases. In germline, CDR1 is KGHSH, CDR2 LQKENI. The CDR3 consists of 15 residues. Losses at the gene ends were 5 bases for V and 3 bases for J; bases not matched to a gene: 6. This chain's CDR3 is CASSARGLDTGELFF. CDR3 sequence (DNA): TGTGCCAGCTCAGCGAGGGGGCTAGACACCGGGGAGCTGTTTTTT.

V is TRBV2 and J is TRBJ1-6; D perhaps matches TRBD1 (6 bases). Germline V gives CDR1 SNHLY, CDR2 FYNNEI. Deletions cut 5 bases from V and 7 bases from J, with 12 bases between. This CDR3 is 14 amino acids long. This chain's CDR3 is CASSLDRRNSPLHF. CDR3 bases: TGTGCCAGCAGTTTAGACAGGAGGAATTCACCCCTCCACTTT.

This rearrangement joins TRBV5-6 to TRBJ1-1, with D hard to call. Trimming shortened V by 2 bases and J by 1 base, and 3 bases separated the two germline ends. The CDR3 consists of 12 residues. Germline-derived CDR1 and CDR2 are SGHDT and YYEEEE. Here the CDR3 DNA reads TGTGCCAGCAGCTTTGGGAACACTGAAGCTTTCTTT. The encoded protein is CASSFGNTEAFF.

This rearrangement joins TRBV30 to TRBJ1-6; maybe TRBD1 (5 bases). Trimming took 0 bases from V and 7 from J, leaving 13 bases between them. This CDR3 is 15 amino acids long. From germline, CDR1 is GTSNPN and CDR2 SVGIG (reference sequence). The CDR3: CAWSVPGTGNSPLHF. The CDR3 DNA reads TGTGCCTGGAGTGTACCGGGGACGGGAAATTCACCCCTCCACTTT.

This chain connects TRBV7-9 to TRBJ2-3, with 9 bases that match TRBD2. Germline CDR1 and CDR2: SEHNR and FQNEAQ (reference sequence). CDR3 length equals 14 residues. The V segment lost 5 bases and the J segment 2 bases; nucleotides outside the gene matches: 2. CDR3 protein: CASSASGNTDTQYF. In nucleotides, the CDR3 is TGTGCCAGCAGCGCTAGCGGGAACACAGATACGCAGTATTTT. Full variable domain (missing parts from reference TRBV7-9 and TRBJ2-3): DTGVSQNPRHKITKRGQNVTFRCDPISEHNRLYWYRQTLGQGPEFLTYFQNEAQLEKSRLLSDRFSAERPKGSFSTLEIQRTEQGDSAMYLCASSASGNTDTQYFGPGTRLTVL.

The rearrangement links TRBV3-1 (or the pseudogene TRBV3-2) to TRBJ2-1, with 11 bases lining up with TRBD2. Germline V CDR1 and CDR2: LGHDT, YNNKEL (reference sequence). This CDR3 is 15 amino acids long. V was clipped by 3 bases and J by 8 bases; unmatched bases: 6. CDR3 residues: CASSHSGGAGYEQFF. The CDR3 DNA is TGTGCCAGCAGCCATAGCGGGGGGGCCGGGTATGAGCAGTTCTTC.

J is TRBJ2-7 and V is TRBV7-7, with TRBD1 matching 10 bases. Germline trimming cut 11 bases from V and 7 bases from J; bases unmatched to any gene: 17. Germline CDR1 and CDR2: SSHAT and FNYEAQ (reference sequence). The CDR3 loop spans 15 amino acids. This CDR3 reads CAVTEDRTGGREQYF. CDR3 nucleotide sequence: TGTGCCGTCACCGAGGATAGGACAGGGGGACGAGAGCAGTACTTC.

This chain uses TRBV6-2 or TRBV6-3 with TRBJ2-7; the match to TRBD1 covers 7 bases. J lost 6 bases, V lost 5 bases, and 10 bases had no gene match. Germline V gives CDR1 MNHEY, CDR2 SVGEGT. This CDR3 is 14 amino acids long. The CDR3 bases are TGTGCCAGCAGTCCCCCAGGGACAGCCGGCGAGCAGTACTTC. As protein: CASSPPGTAGEQYF.

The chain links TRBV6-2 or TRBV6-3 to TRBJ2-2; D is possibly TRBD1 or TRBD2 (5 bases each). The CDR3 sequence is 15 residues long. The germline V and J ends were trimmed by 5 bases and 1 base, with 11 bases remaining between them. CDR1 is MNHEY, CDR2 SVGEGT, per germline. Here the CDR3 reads CASSEGYLNTGELFF. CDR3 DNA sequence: TGTGCCAGCAGTGAGGGGTATTTGAACACCGGGGAGCTGTTTTTT.

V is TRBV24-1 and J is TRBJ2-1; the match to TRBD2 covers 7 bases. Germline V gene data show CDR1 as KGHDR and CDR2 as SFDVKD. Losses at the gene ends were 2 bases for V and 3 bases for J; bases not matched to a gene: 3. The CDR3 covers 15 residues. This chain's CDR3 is CATSDWGGGYNEQFF. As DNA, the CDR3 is TGTGCCACCAGTGATTGGGGCGGGGGCTACAATGAGCAGTTCTTC.